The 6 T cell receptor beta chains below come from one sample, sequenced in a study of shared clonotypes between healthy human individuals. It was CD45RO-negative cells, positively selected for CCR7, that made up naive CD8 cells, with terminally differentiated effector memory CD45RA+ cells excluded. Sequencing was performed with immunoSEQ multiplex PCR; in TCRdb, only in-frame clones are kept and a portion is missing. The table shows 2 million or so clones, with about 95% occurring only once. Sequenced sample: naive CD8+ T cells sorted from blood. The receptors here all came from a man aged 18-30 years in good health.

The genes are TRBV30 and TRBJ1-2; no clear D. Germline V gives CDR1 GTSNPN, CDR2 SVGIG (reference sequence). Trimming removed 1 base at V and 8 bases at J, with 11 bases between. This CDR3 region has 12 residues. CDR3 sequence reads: CAWSAASGGYTF. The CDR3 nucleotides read TGTGCCTGGAGTGCAGCCTCTGGGGGCTACACCTTC.

The CDR3 sequence is CASSPTSGYNEQFF. For the CDR3, the DNA is TGTGCCAGTAGTCCTACTAGCGGCTACAATGAGCAGTTCTTC. The chain links TRBV19 to TRBJ2-1; 8 positions agree with TRBD2. Per the germline V gene, CDR1 is LNHDA and CDR2 is SQIVND (reference sequence). Losses at the gene ends were 5 bases for V and 3 bases for J; bases not matched to a gene: 3. The CDR3 spans 14 residues.

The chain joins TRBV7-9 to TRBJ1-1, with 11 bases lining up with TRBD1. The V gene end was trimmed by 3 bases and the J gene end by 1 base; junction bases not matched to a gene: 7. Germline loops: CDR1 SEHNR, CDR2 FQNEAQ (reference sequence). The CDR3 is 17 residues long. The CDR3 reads CASSFGTGGLPNTEAFF. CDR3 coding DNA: TGTGCCAGCAGCTTCGGGACAGGGGGGCTGCCGAACACTGAAGCTTTCTTT. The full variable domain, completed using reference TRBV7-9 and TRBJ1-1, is DTGVSQNPRHKITKRGQNVTFRCDPISEHNRLYWYRQTLGQGPEFLTYFQNEAQLEKSRLLSDRFSAERPKGSFSTLEIQRTEQGDSAMYLCASSFGTGGLPNTEAFFGQGTRLTVV.

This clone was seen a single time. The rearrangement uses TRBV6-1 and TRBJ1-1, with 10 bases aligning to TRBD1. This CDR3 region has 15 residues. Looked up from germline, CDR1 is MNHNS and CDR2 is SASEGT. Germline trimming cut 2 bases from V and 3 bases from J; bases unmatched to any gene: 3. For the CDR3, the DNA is TGTGCCAGCAGTGAACCGGGACAGGGGTACACTGAAGCTTTCTTT. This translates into CASSEPGQGYTEAFF.

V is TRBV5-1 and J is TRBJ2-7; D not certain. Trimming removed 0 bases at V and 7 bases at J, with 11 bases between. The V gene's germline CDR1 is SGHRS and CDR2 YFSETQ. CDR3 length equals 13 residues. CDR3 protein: CASSLAGVLEQYF. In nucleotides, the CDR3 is TGCGCCAGCAGCTTGGCGGGTGTGTTGGAGCAGTACTTC.

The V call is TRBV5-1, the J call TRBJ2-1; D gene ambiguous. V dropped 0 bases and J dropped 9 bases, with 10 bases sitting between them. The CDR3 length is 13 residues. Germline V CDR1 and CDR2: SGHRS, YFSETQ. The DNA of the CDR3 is TGCGCCAGCAGCTTGGGAGCCCCCTTTGAGCAGTTCTTC. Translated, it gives CASSLGAPFEQFF.